This note documents a single T cell receptor (beta chain) sequence. As yet, its antigen is unknown. This sample is drawn from a study of human thymus T cells. Study results and limitations: Related research described thymic repertoires that were highly overlapping among unrelated individuals. What appeared biased in thymic and blood repertoires was the usage of V and J genes.

Corrective heart surgery yielded the resections from which the thymus tissue came. Samples came from healthy Finnish infants during open corrective cardiac surgery. Profiled with immunoSEQ multiplex PCR; TCRdb holds only in-frame clones, not every one. The sample contains fewer than 85,000 clones, 90% to 95% of which appear only once. V was clipped by 5 bases and J by 3 bases, with 14 bases between them. Per the germline V gene, CDR1 is SGHAT and CDR2 is FQNNGV. The CDR3 loop spans 15 amino acids. The origin of this receptor is a girl under two years old with a congenital heart defect but otherwise immunologically healthy. Sample: thymus tissue. The rearrangement links TRBV11-2 to TRBJ2-1; D is unclear. The CDR3 region is CASSPPSEYYNEQFF. The CDR3 bases are TGTGCCAGCAGCCCACCTAGTGAGTACTACAATGAGCAGTTCTTC.